This T cell receptor (beta chain) was identified in a study of response to subunit inactivated influenza vaccine. The CDR3 is 12 amino acids. V was cut by 10 bases and J by 9 bases, with 18 bases left in between. From germline, CDR1 is MDHEN and CDR2 SYDVKM. TCRdb recomputed calls from the RT-PCR reads with MiXCR, one row per CDR3 protein. The profile shows 650,000 to 850,000 distinct CDR3 sequences, 14% of them singletons. Notes on the study in general: The authors proposed limited new T cell recruitment per seasonal influenza vaccination.

As to this clonotype: Its target is not known.

V gene TRBV28 combines with J gene TRBJ1-1, with a tentative D call TRBD1 (6 bases). The sample consisted of PBMCs from blood, taken around 15 days before vaccination. The receptor was isolated from a man over 45 who received an inactivated influenza vaccine. The CDR3 DNA sequence: TGTGCCACATCTCCCGAAGGGGGGAAAGCTTTCTTT. Translation gives CATSPEGGKAFF.